A single sample is the source of the 14 T cell receptor beta chains below, sequenced in a study of human T cells and chemical hapten exposure. Time point noted: pre-sensitization, week 0. As to treatment: therapeutic diphenylcyclopropenone sensitization with weekly scalp DPC. TCRdb independently ran MiXCR on the RACE reads; one entry per CDR3 protein. The repertoire has 52,000 or so distinct CDR3 sequences, 8% to 10% of them found once; the top ten carry 9.6%. The sequenced sample was whole blood, obtained in connection with sensitization to the hapten diphenylcyclopropenone (DPC). These receptors all stem from a man in his forties or fifties with alopecia areata. Some clones in this sample may be carry-over from other donors' samples.

This clonotype was seen more than once but under ten times. V and J are TRBV6-5 and TRBJ2-7; D tentatively fits TRBD1 or TRBD2 (5 bases each). CDR1 and CDR2 from the germline V gene are MNHEY and SVGAGI. The CDR3 has 14 amino acids. Trimming left V 0 bases short and J 3 bases short, with 9 bases between. CDR3 residues: CASSYSIGGYEQYF. The CDR3 bases are TGTGCCAGCAGTTACTCGATTGGGGGCTACGAGCAGTACTTC.

At least ten counts were recorded for this clonotype. The chain links TRBV3-1 to TRBJ2-7; 7 bases match TRBD2. CDR1 is LGHDT, CDR2 YNNKEL, per germline (reference sequence). The V segment lost 0 bases and the J segment 3 bases; nucleotides outside the gene matches: 5. The CDR3 is 15 residues long. The DNA for the CDR3 is TGTGCCAGCAGCCAAGACTGGGGGGGTAGCTACGAGCAGTACTTC. Its translation is CASSQDWGGSYEQYF.

This clonotype came up many times. The gene calls are TRBV11-2 and TRBJ2-5; D is unresolved. V was clipped by 4 bases and J by 8 bases, with 8 bases between them. Germline V gives CDR1 SGHAT, CDR2 FQNNGV. CDR3 length equals 11 residues. The CDR3 is CASSWRLTQYF. CDR3 coding DNA: TGTGCCAGCAGCTGGCGTCTAACCCAGTACTTC.

This sequence joins TRBV10-2 and TRBJ1-5; the D gene is possibly TRBD1 (5 bases). CDR1 WSHSY and CDR2 SAAADI come from the germline V gene. Trimming shortened V by 7 bases and J by 8 bases, and 21 bases separated the two germline ends. The CDR3 runs 15 residues. The CDR3 DNA sequence: TGCGCCAGCAAAGACAGCCCCGGATCTATTGAGCCCCAGCATTTT. The encoded protein is CASKDSPGSIEPQHF.

The table lists this clonotype with many counts. The chain combines TRBV11-2 with TRBJ2-7; no clear D gene. This CDR3 spans 14 amino acids. Germline V gene sequence: CDR1 SGHAT, CDR2 FQNNGV. Trimming removed 5 bases from V and 2 bases from J, with 13 bases in between. For the CDR3, the DNA is TGTGCCAGCAGCGATGCCTCACGGCCCTACGAGCAGTACTTC. As protein: CASSDASRPYEQYF.

This clonotype was counted between two and nine times. This chain joins TRBV4-3 and TRBJ2-6; D unresolved. Germline values: CDR1 LGHNA, CDR2 YSLEER. V lost 0 bases and J 1 base, leaving 10 bases between the germline ends. CDR3 length equals 17 residues. In DNA, the CDR3 is TGCGCCAGCAGCCAAGATAGCAACCCATCTGGGGCCAACGTCCTGACTTTC. It yields the protein CASSQDSNPSGANVLTF.

CDR3 residues: CASSKKGRLAGGPNNEQFF. The CDR3 region has the DNA TGTGCCAGCAGCAAAAAGGGTAGACTAGCGGGAGGGCCTAACAATGAGCAGTTCTTC. The chain combines TRBV21-1 with TRBJ2-1; the table calls TRBD2, which could not be checked here. TRBV21-1 is flagged as a pseudogene. The CDR3 covers 19 residues.

The gene calls are TRBV29-1 and TRBJ2-5, with D possibly matching TRBD2 (6 bases). The CDR3 has 15 residues. Germline V gene sequence: CDR1 SQVTM, CDR2 ANQGSEA. The V end was cut by 2 bases, the J end by 0 bases, with 13 bases between. As DNA, the CDR3 is TGCAGCGTTGAAAGCGGAAGGGACTACCAAGAGACCCAGTACTTC. Its protein is CSVESGRDYQETQYF. Combining the CDR3 with reference TRBV29-1 and TRBJ2-5 gives the whole variable domain SAVISQKPSRDICQRGTSLTIQCQVDSQVTMMFWYRQQPGQSLTLIATANQGSEATYESGFVIDKFPISRPNLTFSTLTVSNMSPEDSSIYLCSVESGRDYQETQYFGPGTRLLVL.

This clonotype was observed at least ten times. The chain joins TRBV29-1 to TRBJ2-1; no reliable D call. The length of the CDR3 is 11 residues. The V and J ends lost 4 bases and 3 bases respectively, with 4 bases between them. Germline loops: CDR1 SQVTM, CDR2 ANQGSEA. The CDR3 DNA sequence: TGCAGCGTTGTTGGCTACAATGAGCAGTTCTTC. Its protein product is CSVVGYNEQFF.

This clonotype occurred many times. This chain joins TRBV4-2 and TRBJ2-1; TRBD2 matches 11 bases. Trimming took 0 bases from V and 7 from J; bases not matched to a gene: 5. The CDR3 extends over 16 amino acids. Looked up from germline, CDR1 is LGHNA and CDR2 is YNFKEQ. CDR3 protein: CASSQELAGAMNEQFF. CDR3 in DNA: TGTGCCAGCAGCCAAGAACTAGCGGGAGCGATGAATGAGCAGTTCTTC.

This clonotype was counted between two and nine times. The genes are TRBV6-5 and TRBJ2-4, with D possibly TRBD1 on 5 matching bases. CDR1 MNHEY and CDR2 SVGAGI come from the germline V gene. Trimming cost V 4 bases and J 1 base, with 8 bases left between them. This CDR3 comprises 14 residues. In nucleotides, the CDR3 is TGTGCCAGCAGTTCCCACAGGGCCAAAAACATTCAGTACTTC. Protein sequence: CASSSHRAKNIQYF.

The chain combines TRBV7-9 with TRBJ2-1; 7 bases map to TRBD2. Trimming took 5 bases from V and 9 from J; bases not matched to a gene: 10. CDR1 is SEHNR and CDR2 is FQNEAQ in the germline V gene (reference sequence). The CDR3 runs 14 residues. In DNA form, the CDR3 reads TGTGCCAGCAGCCCTGCGGGAGTTACGAGTGAGCAGTTCTTC. Amino acid sequence: CASSPAGVTSEQFF.

This clonotype has just a few counts. This rearrangement joins TRBV6-1 to TRBJ2-7; 7 nucleotides align to TRBD1. Unmatched junction bases numbered 9, after V lost 3 bases and J lost 1 base. There are 16 residues in the CDR3. Germline CDR1 reads MNHNS; CDR2 reads SASEGT. The CDR3 reads CASSDFEGASSYEQYF. CDR3 bases: TGTGCCAGCAGTGATTTTGAGGGGGCTTCTTCCTACGAGCAGTACTTC.

As regards this clonotype: A much larger clone sits a single nucleotide away, making a read error possible. This chain connects TRBV5-1 to TRBJ1-1; no clear D gene. Germline CDR1 SGHRS, CDR2 YFSETQ. There are 12 residues in the CDR3. V was trimmed by 6 bases and J by 7 bases, leaving 13 bases between them. Here the CDR3 reads CASTRERVEAFF. CDR3 nucleotide sequence: TGCGCCAGCACCCGGGAGAGGGTTGAAGCTTTCTTT.